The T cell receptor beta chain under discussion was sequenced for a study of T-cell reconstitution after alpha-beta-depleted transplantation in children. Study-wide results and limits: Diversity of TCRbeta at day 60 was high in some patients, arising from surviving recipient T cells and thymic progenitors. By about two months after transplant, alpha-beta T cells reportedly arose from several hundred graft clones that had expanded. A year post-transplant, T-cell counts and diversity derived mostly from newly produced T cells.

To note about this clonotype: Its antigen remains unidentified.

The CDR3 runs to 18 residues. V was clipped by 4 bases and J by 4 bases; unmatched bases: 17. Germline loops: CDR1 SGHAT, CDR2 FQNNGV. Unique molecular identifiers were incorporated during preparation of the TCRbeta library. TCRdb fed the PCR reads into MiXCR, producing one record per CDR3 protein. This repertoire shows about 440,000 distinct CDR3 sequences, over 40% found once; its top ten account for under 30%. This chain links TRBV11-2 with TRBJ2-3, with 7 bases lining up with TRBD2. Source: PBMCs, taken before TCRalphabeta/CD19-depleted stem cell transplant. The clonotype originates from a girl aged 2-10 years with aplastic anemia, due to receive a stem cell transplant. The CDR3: CASSSLSFAGEVADTQYF. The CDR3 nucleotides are TGTGCCAGCAGCTCCCTATCTTTCGCGGGAGAGGTCGCAGATACGCAGTATTTT.